This T cell receptor (beta chain) was sequenced in a study of OX40 agonist ivuxolimab in advanced cancers. Looking at the study overall: Ivuxolimab is an agonistic anti-OX40 (CD134) antibody, and patients were treated with it. Study-level points and caveats: In the expanded peripheral T cells, antigen specificity was never determined.

The germline V gene encodes CDR1 SGHNT and CDR2 YYREEE (reference sequence). The CDR3 runs 15 residues. The V end lost 2 bases, the J end lost 3 bases, and 14 bases lay between the germline ends. Comment on this clone: What it binds is not known.

Sequencing was performed with immunoSEQ multiplex PCR; in TCRdb, only in-frame clones are kept and a portion is missing. The sample yields roughly 67,000 clones, more than 75% seen once. The specimen comprised CD4+ or CD8+ T cells sorted from blood, sampled in a trial of the OX40 agonist ivuxolimab. This chain links TRBV5-4 with TRBJ1-2; D is unclear. The sequence was collected from an adult with an advanced solid tumor such as melanoma, head and neck, liver or kidney cancer. DNA of the CDR3: TGTGCCAGCAGCTTTCCCTTTGCCCAATACTATGGCTACACCTTC. Its protein product is CASSFPFAQYYGYTF.